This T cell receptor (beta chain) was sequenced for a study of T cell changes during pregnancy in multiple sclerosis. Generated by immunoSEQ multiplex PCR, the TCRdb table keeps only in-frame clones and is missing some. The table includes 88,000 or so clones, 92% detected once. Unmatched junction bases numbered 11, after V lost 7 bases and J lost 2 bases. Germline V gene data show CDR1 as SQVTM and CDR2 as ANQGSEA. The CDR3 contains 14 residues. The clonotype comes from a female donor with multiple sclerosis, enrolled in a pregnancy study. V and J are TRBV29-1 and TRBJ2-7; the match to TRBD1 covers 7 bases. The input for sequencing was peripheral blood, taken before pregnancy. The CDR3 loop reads CSAQGDIRTYEQYF. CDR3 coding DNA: TGCAGCGCTCAGGGGGACATAAGGACCTACGAGCAGTACTTC.